This T cell receptor (beta chain) is drawn from a study of identical twins. This clonotype showed up many times. In TCRdb, the 5' RACE reads were re-called with MiXCR into one record per CDR3 protein. The table lists under 900,000 distinct CDR3 sequences, 15% to 20% of them singletons, with under 15% in the top ten. These data were likewise used in another study, on T cells expressing NK-cell markers. From that paper: Eight donors were sequenced, of whom seven were HCMV-seropositive, while the remaining one was HCMV-seronegative.

The source is a woman aged 18 to 35 in good health. Specimen: PBMCs.

The CDR3 loop reads CASSFPRGQGAATPRETQYF. CDR3 nucleotides: TGTGCCAGCAGCTTCCCCCGGGGACAGGGGGCCGCTACCCCCCGAGAGACCCAGTACTTC. The gene calls are TRBV7-8 and TRBJ2-5; 12 positions match TRBD1. The CDR3 is made up of 20 amino acids. The germline V gene encodes CDR1 SGHVS and CDR2 FQNEAQ. J gave up 4 bases and V 3 bases, and 18 bases lay outside the gene matches.